The 23 T cell receptor beta chains presented below share a single source sample, sequenced in a study of regulatory T cells in long-lasting Graves disease. The time point denotes: newly diagnosed GD, antithyroid drugs for less than 3 months. Generation of the TCR library employed RNA extracted from PBMCs. Combining iRepertoire HTBI primers with Arm-PCR of CDR3 regions, the authors built TCR beta libraries. From the multiplex PCR reads, TCRdb called clonotypes with MiXCR, one entry per CDR3 protein. The sample lists under 300,000 distinct CDR3 sequences, around 19% occurring once. The sample was also linked to a second study, of T cells in Graves' hyperthyroidism and ophthalmopathy.

Sequenced material: peripheral blood mononuclear cells (PBMCs), taken at new diagnosis, from a patient treated with antithyroid drugs. Receptors were obtained from a young woman with Graves disease.

This clonotype was seen ten or more times. The V gene is TRBV19, the J gene TRBJ2-5, with 10 bases lining up with TRBD2. This CDR3 contains 17 residues. Germline V lookup: CDR1 LNHDA, CDR2 SQIVND (reference sequence). Unmatched junction bases numbered 11, after V lost 4 bases and J lost 3 bases. This CDR3 is CASSTLGKAGGEETQYF. The CDR3 DNA is TGTGCCAGTAGTACGCTGGGAAAAGCGGGGGGGGAAGAGACCCAGTACTTC.

The chain carries TRBV19 and TRBJ1-6; D gene uncertain. The ends were cut back, 9 bases at V and 10 bases at J, with 16 bases in the middle. The CDR3 runs to 13 residues. Germline CDR1 reads LNHDA; CDR2 reads SQIVND (reference sequence). The DNA for the CDR3 is TGTGCCAGCAATCCGGGAGACAACTCACCCCTCCACTTT. The encoded protein is CASNPGDNSPLHF.

This clonotype has ten or more counts. The chain's CDR3 is CASSSLTGKRTEAFF. The CDR3 coding sequence is TGTGCCAGCAGCTCCCTGACAGGGAAGAGAACTGAAGCTTTCTTT. The chain recombines TRBV5-4 with TRBJ1-1, with 7 bases fitting TRBD1. This CDR3 spans 15 amino acids. The germline gives CDR1 SGHNT, CDR2 YYREEE (reference sequence). V lost 3 bases and J lost 5; bases outside the gene matches: 10.

Remarks on this clonotype: It is likely a read error: a sequence one base away is far more abundant. It is likely a read error, because the conserved phenylalanine at the end of the CDR3 is missing. The genes are TRBV7-2 and TRBJ2-3, with 11 bases lining up with TRBD2. This CDR3 is built from 18 residues. Germline CDR1 is SGHTA and CDR2 is FQGNSA. V gave up 0 bases and J gave up 2 bases; unmatched junction bases: 7. CDR3 loop: CASSLARTSGGLTDTQYL. In nucleotides, the CDR3 is TGTGCCAGCAGCTTAGCGCGTACTAGCGGGGGCCTCACAGATACGCAGTATCTT.

There are many counts of this clonotype. The CDR3 protein is CASSLYAGGINSPLHF. The CDR3 nucleotides read TGTGCCAGCAGTTTATATGCAGGGGGCATTAATTCACCCCTCCACTTT. This chain joins TRBV27 and TRBJ1-6; 8 bases are shared with TRBD1. Trimming at V came to 1 base and at J to 6 bases, leaving 5 bases not matched to a gene. CDR3 length: 16 amino acids. CDR1 MNHEY and CDR2 SMNVEV come from the germline V gene (reference sequence).

This clonotype was recorded a few times. The rearrangement joins TRBV5-1 to TRBJ2-1; D unresolved. The CDR3 runs 12 residues. CDR1 is SGHRS, CDR2 YFSETQ, per germline. The V end was cut by 3 bases, the J end by 6 bases, with 7 bases between. The DNA of the CDR3 is TGCGCCAGCAGCTCAACAGTCAATGAGCAGTTCTTC. It translates to CASSSTVNEQFF.

This clonotype was picked up many times. The rearrangement uses TRBV27 and TRBJ1-1; 7 bases map to TRBD1. The CDR3 covers 14 residues. Germline values: CDR1 MNHEY, CDR2 SMNVEV (reference sequence). V dropped 5 bases and J dropped 5; count of bases not matched to a gene: 8. This chain's CDR3 is CASSPRQGWTEAFF. The CDR3 bases are TGTGCCAGCAGTCCTAGACAGGGTTGGACTGAAGCTTTCTTT.

The chain is built from TRBV5-4 and TRBJ1-2; 8 nucleotides line up with TRBD1. Germline CDR1 SGHNT, CDR2 YYREEE (reference sequence). Trimming at V came to 4 bases and at J to 4 bases, leaving 12 bases not matched to a gene. This CDR3 is 16 amino acids long. CDR3 sequence reads: CASSPAGTGFIYGYTF. CDR3 DNA: TGTGCCAGCAGCCCGGCCGGGACAGGATTTATCTATGGCTACACCTTC.

This clonotype has at least ten counts. The chain is built from TRBV11-3 and TRBJ2-1, with D tentatively TRBD1 (6 bases). There are 13 residues in the CDR3. Trimming took off 8 bases at V and 6 bases at J, with 14 bases between the two ends. CDR1 SGHNT and CDR2 YENEEA come from the germline V gene. CDR3 in amino acids: CASSVGGINEQFF. The CDR3 region has the DNA TGTGCCAGCTCCGTAGGGGGTATCAATGAGCAGTTCTTC.

This clonotype occurred many times. The rearrangement uses TRBV19 and TRBJ2-2; the match to TRBD1 covers 8 bases. The J segment lost 2 bases and the V segment lost 3 bases, leaving 5 bases of the junction unmatched. The germline gives CDR1 LNHDA, CDR2 SQIVND (reference sequence). This CDR3 comprises 16 residues. The CDR3 DNA follows: TGTGCCAGTAGTATCGGACAGGGAAGCAACACCGGGGAGCTGTTTTTT. Its translation: CASSIGQGSNTGELFF.

This clonotype was recorded at least ten times. The V and J genes are TRBV9 and TRBJ2-1; no firm D call. The germline CDR1 and CDR2 sequences are SGDLS and YYNGEE. The ends were cut back, 3 bases at V and 0 bases at J, with 10 bases in the middle. The CDR3 is made up of 15 amino acids. CDR3: CASSAGPSSYNEQFF. CDR3 nucleotides: TGTGCCAGCAGCGCTGGACCAAGCTCCTACAATGAGCAGTTCTTC.

With regard to this clonotype: The junction differs from germline at one of its ends, possibly a read error. The rearrangement links TRBV7-7 to TRBJ2-3, with unresolved D. The CDR3 is made up of 14 amino acids. Germline CDR1 reads SSHAT; CDR2 reads FNYEAQ (reference sequence). The CDR3 region is CASSLIPGSDTQYF. Here the CDR3 DNA reads TGTGCTAGCAGCCTCATACCCGGGTCGGATACGCAGTATTTT. The entire variable domain, with the rest obtained from reference TRBV7-7 and TRBJ2-3, is as follows: GAGVSQSPRYKVTKRGQDVTLRCDPISSHATLYWYQQALGQGPEFLTYFNYEAQPDKSGLPSDRFSAERPEGSISTLTIQRTEQRDSAMYRCASSLIPGSDTQYFGPGTRLTVL.

This clonotype was counted ten times or more. The CDR3 region is CASSPGTVGANTEAFF. The DNA of the CDR3 is TGTGCCAGCAGCCCCGGGACGGTGGGGGCGAACACTGAAGCTTTCTTT. The genes are TRBV7-2 and TRBJ1-1, with D maybe TRBD1 (6 bases). In germline, CDR1 is SGHTA, CDR2 FQGNSA. The CDR3 spans 16 residues. Trimming shortened V by 5 bases and J by 1 base, and 17 bases separated the two germline ends.

This chain connects TRBV7-9 to TRBJ1-2, with 7 bases aligning to TRBD1. The length of the CDR3 is 15 residues. The V gene's germline CDR1 is SEHNR and CDR2 FQNEAQ (reference sequence). Trimming cost V 5 bases and J 8 bases; bases outside gene matches: 14. The DNA for the CDR3 is TGTGCCAGCAGCCGAACGACAGGGAACAACGAGGGCTACACCTTC. This encodes CASSRTTGNNEGYTF.

This clonotype was found a few times. The chain couples TRBV19 to TRBJ1-5; D possibly corresponds to TRBD1 (6 bases). The germline V and J ends were trimmed by 4 bases and 0 bases, with 13 bases remaining between them. This CDR3 is built from 16 residues. The germline V gene has CDR1 LNHDA and CDR2 SQIVND (reference sequence). CDR3 DNA sequence: TGTGCCAGTAGTAGCGACAGGACTTATAGCAATCAGCCCCAGCATTTT. This encodes CASSSDRTYSNQPQHF.

This clonotype appeared many times. V is TRBV20-1 and J is TRBJ1-2; tentatively, D is TRBD1 (6 bases). The CDR3 loop spans 14 amino acids. V was trimmed by 3 bases and J by 6 bases, leaving 17 bases between them. CDR1 is DFQATT and CDR2 is SNEGSKA in the germline V gene (reference sequence). In nucleotides, the CDR3 is TGCAGTGCTAGCCTTTCGAACAGGGAAGATGGCTACACCTTC. This translates into CSASLSNREDGYTF.

Notes on this clonotype: Since a much larger clone is just one base distant, this may be a read error. The genes are TRBV6-1 and TRBJ2-3; D remains ambiguous. This CDR3 has 13 amino acids. Germline V gene sequence: CDR1 MNHNS, CDR2 SASEGT. The V gene lost 7 bases and the J gene lost 3 bases, with 11 bases spanning the gap. CDR3 sequence: CASKQAVTDTQYF. CDR3 sequence (DNA): TGTGCCAGCAAGCAAGCAGTGACAGATACGCAGTATTTT.

This clonotype was counted only a few times. It is likely a read error: a sequence one base away is far more abundant. The chain joins TRBV7-3 to TRBJ2-5; unclear D gene. The J call could be wrong; TRBJ2-1 is a better fit for the DNA end. In germline, CDR1 is SGHTA, CDR2 FQGTGA. This CDR3 spans 13 amino acids. The CDR3 bases are TGTGCCAGCCGCCAGAATCAAGAGGATGAGCAGTTCTTC. Protein: CASRQNQEDEQFF.

This clonotype was recorded a few times. The CDR3 reads CASSYSGSVADTQYF. The CDR3 region has the DNA TGTGCCAGCAGTTACTCTGGTAGCGTGGCAGATACGCAGTATTTT. This chain links TRBV6-2 or TRBV6-3 with TRBJ2-3, with D possibly matching TRBD2 (5 bases). The CDR3 spans 15 residues. The V gene lost 0 bases and the J gene lost 4 bases, with 11 bases spanning the gap. CDR1 is MNHEY, CDR2 SVGEGT, per germline.

In regard to this clonotype: This may arise from a read error, as a much more abundant clone is one base away. This rearrangement joins TRBV20-1 to TRBJ1-1; D uncertain. Germline CDR1 DFQATT, CDR2 SNEGSKA (reference sequence). V dropped 6 bases and J dropped 5 bases, with 10 bases sitting between them. CDR3 size: 11 residues. DNA of the CDR3: TGCAGTGCAAACAGTGGTACTGAAGCTTTCTTT. As protein: CSANSGTEAFF.

The V call is TRBV28, the J call TRBJ1-2; D not resolved. CDR1 and CDR2 (germline): MDHEN, SYDVKM. The CDR3 is 14 amino acids. Trimming pared 5 bases from V and 4 bases from J, leaving 14 bases between. The CDR3 DNA reads TGTGCCAGCAGTCCGGACCAAAGAGGCTATGGCTACACCTTC. It yields the protein CASSPDQRGYGYTF.

The sample holds many counts of this clonotype. The chain joins TRBV7-2 to TRBJ2-2, with no clear D. There are 15 residues in the CDR3. Germline CDR1 is SGHTA and CDR2 is FQGNSA. Trimming stripped 5 bases from V and 3 bases from J, with 13 bases between. Here the CDR3 reads CASSASARHTGELFF. CDR3 sequence (DNA): TGTGCCAGCAGCGCGTCGGCTAGACACACCGGGGAGCTGTTTTTT.

This clonotype came up many times. The rearrangement uses TRBV10-3 and TRBJ2-5, with D perhaps TRBD2 (5 bases). The CDR3 runs 12 residues. Trimming pared 2 bases from V and 5 bases from J, leaving 6 bases between. The germline CDR1 and CDR2 sequences are ENHRY and SYGVKD. The CDR3 sequence: CAISEGEETQYF. In DNA, the CDR3 is TGTGCCATCAGTGAGGGGGAGGAGACCCAGTACTTC.